The clone carrying this T cell receptor beta chain was counted at least ten times. The antigen remains undetermined. Every sequencing run generated over 180 million TCR-beta sequences from 15-18 subjects. TCRdb re-derived calls from the 5' RACE reads in MiXCR, one entry per CDR3 protein. This sample has 70,000 to 90,000 distinct CDR3 sequences, with 4.5% to 7.5% found just once. The time point here: longitudinal time-point 2. PBMCs numbering 2 million and stored at -80 C yielded the unsorted libraries. The CDR3 spans 14 residues. The V end lost 4 bases, the J end lost 2 bases, and 10 bases lay between the germline ends. CDR1 is ENHRY, CDR2 SYGVKD, per germline. This specimen belongs to a study of neurological immune-mediated disorders. The study, taken as a whole, reports: None of the CDR3 amino acid sequences of expanded clones were shared across subjects, and this suggested private repertoires in all groups.

The chain is built from TRBV10-3 and TRBJ2-3; tentatively, D is TRBD2 (7 bases). This receptor was obtained from an older woman with multiple sclerosis. Specimen: PBMCs. As DNA, the CDR3 is TGTGCCATCAGTGGCGGGGGCAACACAGATACGCAGTATTTT. Encoded protein: CAISGGGNTDTQYF.